What follows are 26 T cell receptor beta chains derived from one specimen sequenced in a study of T-cell reconstitution after alpha-beta-depleted transplantation in children. It was with unique molecular identifiers that the TCRbeta library was prepared. Each CDR3 protein is one row after TCRdb ran MiXCR on the PCR reads. The repertoire holds 500,000 to 600,000 distinct CDR3 sequences, about a quarter seen once, with about a third in the top ten. This specimen consisted of PBMCs, obtained before TCRalphabeta/CD19-depleted stem cell transplant. The source is a boy under two years old with Wiskott-Aldrich syndrome, due to receive a stem cell transplant.

The CDR3 spells CASSHGPSGRTDTQYF. The CDR3 region has the DNA TGCGCCAGCAGCCACGGGCCTAGCGGGAGAACAGATACGCAGTATTTT. The V call is TRBV5-1, the J call TRBJ2-3; 10 bases match TRBD2. V dropped 4 bases and J dropped 3; count of bases not matched to a gene: 8. The CDR3 loop spans 16 amino acids. Germline CDR1 is SGHRS and CDR2 is YFSETQ.

The chain is built from TRBV5-1 and TRBJ1-4; perhaps TRBD1 as D (5 bases). Germline lookup yields CDR1 SGHRS and CDR2 YFSETQ. There are 15 residues in the CDR3. Deletions cut 4 bases from V and 3 bases from J, with 13 bases between. CDR3 nucleotides: TGCGCCAGCAGCCACCCCGGGGGGGCTAATGAAAAACTGTTTTTT. Translated: CASSHPGGANEKLFF.

This clonotype was seen only a few times. V gene TRBV5-1 combines with J gene TRBJ1-4; TRBD1 matches at 7 bases. Per the germline V gene, CDR1 is SGHRS and CDR2 is YFSETQ. J was trimmed by 1 base and V by 4 bases; bases with no gene match: 7. CDR3 length equals 16 residues. CDR3 residues: CASSQLQGQTNEKLFF. The CDR3 DNA is TGCGCCAGCAGCCAACTACAGGGGCAAACTAATGAAAAACTGTTTTTT.

V gene TRBV20-1 combines with J gene TRBJ2-7; D possibly matches TRBD1 or TRBD2 (6 bases each). The CDR3 extends over 14 amino acids. From germline, CDR1 is DFQATT and CDR2 SNEGSKA (reference sequence). CDR3 loop: CSREGGVRSYEQYF. CDR3 coding DNA: TGCTCAAGAGAGGGGGGAGTACGTTCCTACGAGCAGTACTTC.

This clonotype was detected only a few times. The chain couples TRBV5-1 to TRBJ2-1; 8 bases line up with TRBD1. The germline V gene has CDR1 SGHRS and CDR2 YFSETQ. Losses at the gene ends were 5 bases for V and 5 bases for J; bases not matched to a gene: 24. The CDR3 is 20 residues long. CDR3: CASRTAGTGANRPLNNEQFF. The CDR3 bases are TGCGCCAGCAGGACAGCCGGGACAGGCGCGAACCGCCCTCTGAACAATGAGCAGTTCTTC.

The chain links TRBV4-1 to TRBJ2-1; 8 nucleotides match TRBD2. Trimming at V came to 2 bases and at J to 4 bases, leaving 7 bases not matched to a gene. The V gene's germline CDR1 is MGHRA and CDR2 YSYEKL. This CDR3 region has 16 residues. The CDR3 loop is CASSQPQRELYNEQFF. DNA of the CDR3: TGCGCCAGCAGCCAACCCCAGCGGGAGTTATACAATGAGCAGTTCTTC.

The chain links TRBV7-9 to TRBJ2-2; D is unresolved. The CDR3 is 15 residues long. Trimming took 0 bases from V and 6 from J, leaving 11 bases between them. CDR1 SEHNR and CDR2 FQNEAQ come from the germline V gene (reference sequence). The CDR3 here is CASSLASSFAGELFF. The CDR3 nucleotides are TGTGCCAGCAGCTTAGCCAGTAGTTTCGCCGGGGAGCTGTTTTTT.

CDR3 protein: CASRVTGVHNEQFF. DNA for the CDR3: TGTGCCAGCCGGGTTACGGGAGTCCACAATGAGCAGTTCTTC. The V and J genes are TRBV28 and TRBJ2-1, with D perhaps TRBD2 (6 bases). The V and J ends lost 8 bases and 5 bases respectively, with 16 bases between them. The CDR3 extends over 14 amino acids. Germline lookup yields CDR1 MDHEN and CDR2 SYDVKM.

This sequence joins TRBV10-3 and TRBJ2-3, with TRBD2 as a possible D gene (5 bases). Germline values: CDR1 ENHRY, CDR2 SYGVKD. The V gene lost 8 bases and the J gene lost 15 bases, with 21 bases spanning the gap. The CDR3 has 12 residues. This CDR3 is CAIAELGGREYF. DNA for the CDR3: TGTGCCATCGCGGAACTCGGAGGAAGGGAATATTTT.

This rearrangement joins TRBV6-2 or TRBV6-3 to TRBJ2-1; 8 bases are a match to TRBD2. This CDR3 has 15 residues. The germline V gene encodes CDR1 MNHEY and CDR2 SVGEGT. J lost 6 bases, V lost 6 bases, and 10 bases had no gene match. CDR3 loop: CASRVEREGVNEQFF. The CDR3 nucleotides read TGTGCCAGCAGGGTGGAACGGGAGGGCGTCAATGAGCAGTTCTTC.

This chain connects TRBV5-1 to TRBJ2-7; weak D call: TRBD2 (6 bases). The length of the CDR3 is 14 residues. V was trimmed by 5 bases and J by 2 bases, leaving 14 bases between them. The germline V gene has CDR1 SGHRS and CDR2 YFSETQ. CDR3 nucleotide sequence: TGCGCCAGCAGTAACGGGGGATCGCCCTACGAGCAGTACTTC. This encodes CASSNGGSPYEQYF.

This clonotype appeared a few times. The chain couples TRBV12-3 or TRBV12-4 to TRBJ2-1, with D tentatively TRBD2 (6 bases). Trimming left V 4 bases short and J 4 bases short, with 14 bases between. This CDR3 has 15 amino acids. The CDR3 DNA sequence: TGTGCCAGCAGTTCGATTAGCGGAGTGTACAATGAGCAGTTCTTC. Its translation: CASSSISGVYNEQFF.

The gene calls are TRBV4-1 and TRBJ2-1; 7 bases match TRBD2. V was pared by 4 bases and J by 2 bases, with 5 bases of the junction left unmatched. CDR1 and CDR2 from the germline V gene are MGHRA and YSYEKL. This CDR3 has 15 residues. The CDR3 here is CASSLQRDPYNEQFF. The DNA for the CDR3 is TGCGCCAGCAGCCTCCAGCGGGACCCCTACAATGAGCAGTTCTTC.

The rearrangement joins TRBV5-1 to TRBJ2-1; the D gene is possibly TRBD1 (6 bases). Trimming removed 2 bases at V and 0 bases at J, with 21 bases between. The CDR3 is 19 residues long. Germline assignment: CDR1 SGHRS and CDR2 YFSETQ. The CDR3 DNA follows: TGCGCCAGCAGCTTTCCGTCCAGGGGACCCCTATCCTCCTACAATGAGCAGTTCTTC. This sequence encodes CASSFPSRGPLSSYNEQFF. The variable domain in full, completed from reference TRBV5-1 and TRBJ2-1, reads KAGVTQTPRYLIKTRGQQVTLSCSPISGHRSVSWYQQTPGQGLQFLFEYFSETQRNKGNFPGRFSGRQFSNSRSEMNVSTLELGDSALYLCASSFPSRGPLSSYNEQFFGPGTRLTVL.

The CDR3 nucleotides are TGTGCCAGCAGTTTTTGGGTACGGCCTAGCGGGACCCATGAGCAGTTCTTC. As protein: CASSFWVRPSGTHEQFF. The chain couples TRBV12-3 or TRBV12-4 to TRBJ2-1; 9 nucleotides line up with TRBD2. The ends lost 3 bases at V and 8 bases at J; junction bases unmatched: 14. This CDR3 has 17 amino acids.

The V and J genes are TRBV4-1 and TRBJ2-7, with a tentative D call TRBD2 (5 bases). Trimming removed 1 base from V and 2 bases from J, with 12 bases in between. The germline gives CDR1 MGHRA, CDR2 YSYEKL. CDR3 size: 15 residues. The CDR3 reads CASSQGSGMTYEQYF. CDR3 bases: TGCGCCAGCAGCCAAGGATCCGGGATGACCTACGAGCAGTACTTC.

V usage is TRBV5-1 and J usage is TRBJ2-1; unclear D gene. V gave up 0 bases and J gave up 10 bases, with 5 bases separating them. The germline gives CDR1 SGHRS, CDR2 YFSETQ. CDR3 length: 11 amino acids. DNA for the CDR3: TGCGCCAGCAGCTTGGAAGTAGAGCAGTTCTTC. This sequence encodes CASSLEVEQFF.

V usage is TRBV5-1 and J usage is TRBJ2-2, with a tentative D call TRBD1 (5 bases). V gave up 4 bases and J gave up 4 bases, with 11 bases separating them. The CDR3 loop spans 14 amino acids. Looked up from germline, CDR1 is SGHRS and CDR2 is YFSETQ. DNA of the CDR3: TGCGCCAGCAGCAGTTCAGGGTCCACCGGGGAGCTGTTTTTT. Translation: CASSSSGSTGELFF.

This clonotype was seen only a few times. V usage is TRBV9 and J usage is TRBJ2-5; D call uncertain. V was pared by 0 bases and J by 5 bases, with 5 bases between. CDR1 and CDR2 from the germline V gene are SGDLS and YYNGEE. The CDR3 runs to 12 residues. The CDR3: CASSVERETQYF. As DNA, the CDR3 is TGTGCCAGCAGCGTAGAGAGGGAGACCCAGTACTTC.

The genes are TRBV20-1 and TRBJ2-7; 12 bases match TRBD2. Germline V lookup: CDR1 DFQATT, CDR2 SNEGSKA (reference sequence). This CDR3 is 14 amino acids long. V shed 3 bases, J shed 4 bases, and the junction held 4 bases outside the gene matches. CDR3 loop: CSASHGTSGYEQYF. CDR3 nucleotide sequence: TGCAGTGCTAGCCATGGGACTAGCGGGTACGAGCAGTACTTC.

The chain combines TRBV5-1 with TRBJ2-1, with D maybe TRBD2 (6 bases). Deletions cut 0 bases from V and 0 bases from J, with 13 bases between. The CDR3 is 17 amino acids. Germline CDR1 SGHRS, CDR2 YFSETQ. The CDR3 DNA sequence: TGCGCCAGCAGCTTGGGTGGGAGGCCTGGCTCCTACAATGAGCAGTTCTTC. Its protein product is CASSLGGRPGSYNEQFF.

This clonotype was observed at least ten times. The J gene is TRBJ2-1, the V gene TRBV7-3; D remains ambiguous. CDR3 size: 13 residues. The germline V and J ends were trimmed by 5 bases and 5 bases, with 10 bases remaining between them. The germline V gene encodes CDR1 SGHTA and CDR2 FQGTGA. For the CDR3, the DNA is TGTGCCAGCAGCATTGGGCCAGACAATGAGCAGTTCTTC. This codes for CASSIGPDNEQFF.

This clonotype appeared a few times. This chain links TRBV7-2 with TRBJ2-3, with 12 bases identical to TRBD2. Looked up from germline, CDR1 is SGHTA and CDR2 is FQGNSA. The CDR3 has 16 residues. With V trimmed by 2 bases and J by 7 bases, 7 bases remained unmatched. As DNA, the CDR3 is TGTGCCAGCAGCTTACGGGCTAGCGGGAGGGGGAATACGCAGTATTTT. This codes for CASSLRASGRGNTQYF.

In this sample, this clonotype turned up a few times. The chain couples TRBV7-9 to TRBJ2-1; D might be TRBD2 (6 bases). This CDR3 region has 15 residues. Per the germline V gene, CDR1 is SEHNR and CDR2 is FQNEAQ (reference sequence). Trimming removed 5 bases from V and 2 bases from J, with 13 bases in between. CDR3 residues: CASSPRLGPYNEQFF. The CDR3 DNA is TGTGCCAGCAGCCCACGACTAGGTCCCTACAATGAGCAGTTCTTC. Full variable domain (remainder filled in from reference TRBV7-9 and TRBJ2-1): DTGVSQNPRHKITKRGQNVTFRCDPISEHNRLYWYRQTLGQGPEFLTYFQNEAQLEKSRLLSDRFSAERPKGSFSTLEIQRTEQGDSAMYLCASSPRLGPYNEQFFGPGTRLTVL.

The V and J genes are TRBV12-3 or TRBV12-4 and TRBJ2-7; 7 nucleotides match TRBD2. V was pared by 3 bases and J by 0 bases, with 5 bases of the junction left unmatched. CDR3 length: 15 residues. The CDR3 reads CASSFGAGYSYEQYF. CDR3 coding DNA: TGTGCCAGCAGTTTCGGAGCGGGGTACTCCTACGAGCAGTACTTC.

The rearrangement uses TRBV2 and TRBJ2-1; D perhaps matches TRBD1 (5 bases). Germline V gene sequence: CDR1 SNHLY, CDR2 FYNNEI. The CDR3 spans 13 residues. With 7 bases removed from V and 2 bases from J, the gap between germline ends came to 9 bases. In DNA form, the CDR3 reads TGTGCCAGCAAAAACAGGACCTACAATGAGCAGTTCTTC. It codes for CASKNRTYNEQFF. Filled out from reference TRBV2 and TRBJ2-1, the complete variable domain reads EPEVTQTPSHQVTQMGQEVILRCVPISNHLYFYWYRQILGQKVEFLVSFYNNEISEKSEIFDDQFSVERPDGSNFTLKIRSTKLEDSAMYFCASKNRTYNEQFFGPGTRLTVL.